Below, 29 T cell receptor beta chains from the same sample are listed, as sequenced in a study of post-analysis software for immune sequencing data. Study outcomes and limitations: When patients were compared with controls, about 5 TRBV segments were more frequent, TRBV5-6, TRBV5-1 and TRBV20-1 among them.

The antigens for these receptors are not known. Unique molecular identifiers tagged the TCR beta cDNA libraries. TCRdb independently ran MiXCR on the PCR reads; one entry per CDR3 protein. The sample carries fewer than 700,000 distinct CDR3 sequences, roughly 46% recorded once. Sequencing was performed on blood. The receptors originated from a girl between 10 and 17 years old with multiple sclerosis.

This chain links TRBV10-3 with TRBJ1-1; possibly TRBD1 for D (5 bases). The V end was cut by 5 bases, the J end by 0 bases, with 10 bases between. The CDR3 totals 14 residues. Germline values: CDR1 ENHRY, CDR2 SYGVKD. The CDR3 spells CAISPQVLNTEAFF. Here the CDR3 DNA reads TGTGCCATCAGTCCACAGGTGTTGAACACTGAAGCTTTCTTT.

The table lists this clonotype with a few counts. The chain couples TRBV7-8 to TRBJ2-5; 8 nucleotides agree with TRBD1. The CDR3 runs to 12 residues. Unmatched junction bases numbered 6, after V lost 5 bases and J lost 10 bases. Per the germline V gene, CDR1 is SGHVS and CDR2 is FQNEAQ. CDR3 sequence: CASSEADRVQYF. The CDR3 bases are TGTGCCAGCAGCGAAGCGGACAGGGTCCAGTACTTC. The whole variable domain, remainder taken from reference TRBV7-8 and TRBJ2-5, is GAGVSQSPRYKVAKRGQDVALRCDPISGHVSLFWYQQALGQGPEFLTYFQNEAQLDKSGLPSDRFFAERPEGSVSTLKIQRTQQEDSAVYLCASSEADRVQYFGPGTRLLVL.

The sample holds a few counts of this clonotype. For the CDR3, the DNA is TGTGCCAGCAGTTTGGGGGGCACGGGCGAGCAGTACTTC. It encodes CASSLGGTGEQYF. The rearrangement links TRBV25-1 to TRBJ2-7, with D tentatively TRBD1 or TRBD2 (6 bases each). Trimming stripped 5 bases from V and 6 bases from J, with 14 bases between. CDR1 and CDR2 from the germline V gene are MGHDK and SYGVNS. This CDR3 has 13 residues.

The rearrangement uses TRBV7-2 and TRBJ1-5, with unresolved D. Germline V gene lookup returns CDR1 SGHTA and CDR2 FQGNSA. The CDR3 contains 15 residues. V dropped 3 bases and J dropped 6 bases, with 15 bases sitting between them. This chain's CDR3 is CASSFVPDRAQPQHF. The CDR3 DNA reads TGTGCCAGCAGCTTCGTCCCGGACCGAGCTCAGCCCCAGCATTTT.

This clonotype has a handful of counts. This chain connects TRBV7-9 to TRBJ1-2; D is unresolved. The germline gives CDR1 SEHNR, CDR2 FQNEAQ (reference sequence). The CDR3 sequence is 13 residues long. The V end was cut by 1 base, the J end by 4 bases, with 7 bases between. The DNA for the CDR3 is TGTGCCAGCAGCTTAGGTCCCCTCTATGGCTACACCTTC. It encodes CASSLGPLYGYTF.

This clonotype has a handful of counts. V gene TRBV12-3 or TRBV12-4 combines with J gene TRBJ2-7, with a tentative D call TRBD1 (6 bases). Trimming took off 0 bases at V and 3 bases at J, with 12 bases between the two ends. The CDR3 spans 15 residues. In DNA form, the CDR3 reads TGTGCCAGCAGTTTAGCGGTCGGGACAATCTACGAGCAGTACTTC. Translation gives CASSLAVGTIYEQYF.

The count of this clonotype is one. The chain combines TRBV20-1 with TRBJ1-1; D uncertain. CDR1 is DFQATT, CDR2 SNEGSKA, per germline (reference sequence). The CDR3 spans 12 residues. The V gene lost 3 bases and the J gene lost 10 bases, with 15 bases spanning the gap. The CDR3, as DNA: TGCAGTGCTAGCGAGCAGGCCAGAGGAGCTTTCTTT. This sequence encodes CSASEQARGAFF.

This clonotype showed up just a few times. The V gene is TRBV12-3 or TRBV12-4, the J gene TRBJ2-3; D possibly corresponds to TRBD2 (5 bases). The CDR3 sequence is 15 residues long. V gave up 2 bases and J gave up 2 bases, with 11 bases separating them. The CDR3 here is CASSLQDWNTDTQYF. CDR3 DNA sequence: TGTGCCAGCAGTTTACAGGACTGGAACACAGATACGCAGTATTTT.

This chain links TRBV20-1 with TRBJ2-7, with 7 bases matching TRBD2. The germline CDR1 and CDR2 sequences are DFQATT and SNEGSKA (reference sequence). V lost 3 bases, J lost 1 base, and 9 bases stayed unmatched. This CDR3 contains 15 residues. The CDR3 coding sequence is TGCAGTGCTAGGATTTGGCGGGAGAGGTCCTACGAGCAGTACTTC. Amino acids: CSARIWRERSYEQYF.

There are a few counts of this clonotype. The V and J genes are TRBV12-3 or TRBV12-4 and TRBJ2-7; 8 bases are shared with TRBD1. The junction had 4 bases not matched to a gene; V was cut back by 3 bases and J by 0 bases. There are 15 residues in the CDR3. The CDR3 reads CASSFGDRSSYEQYF. In nucleotides, the CDR3 is TGTGCCAGCAGTTTCGGGGACAGGAGCTCCTACGAGCAGTACTTC.

This clonotype was picked up a small number of times. V usage is TRBV7-2 and J usage is TRBJ2-3; possible D gene TRBD2, 6 bases. There are 17 residues in the CDR3. V lost 0 bases and J lost 1, with 14 bases in between. Germline V gene data show CDR1 as SGHTA and CDR2 as FQGNSA. The CDR3, as DNA: TGTGCCAGCAGCTTAGCGCTAATGGGGGGACGCACAGATACGCAGTATTTT. As protein: CASSLALMGGRTDTQYF.

The V gene is TRBV29-1, the J gene TRBJ2-7; no definite D call. The length of the CDR3 is 11 residues. V lost 6 bases and J lost 2, with 8 bases in between. Germline V CDR1 and CDR2: SQVTM, ANQGSEA. CDR3 sequence reads: CSVAGPYEQYF. CDR3 DNA: TGCAGCGTCGCCGGACCCTACGAGCAGTACTTC.

Relative to its sample, this clonotype is medium-sized. The chain links TRBV29-1 to TRBJ2-1; perhaps TRBD1 as D (5 bases). This CDR3 contains 16 residues. Germline CDR1 is SQVTM and CDR2 is ANQGSEA. V lost 0 bases to trimming and J lost 9 bases, with 21 bases between them. This CDR3 reads CSVEDRVDSSQGEQFF. The DNA of the CDR3 is TGCAGCGTTGAAGACCGGGTCGATTCGAGCCAGGGTGAGCAGTTCTTC.

The chain is built from TRBV29-1 and TRBJ2-5; TRBD2 might be the D (5 bases). Trimming left V 6 bases short and J 4 bases short, with 15 bases between. The germline V gene has CDR1 SQVTM and CDR2 ANQGSEA. CDR3 length equals 13 residues. CDR3 sequence (DNA): TGCAGCGTCATACTGGGGAGTGGAGAGACCCAGTACTTC. It encodes CSVILGSGETQYF.

Ten or more counts support this clonotype. The V call is TRBV6-4, the J call TRBJ2-7, with 10 positions matching TRBD1. The germline CDR1 and CDR2 sequences are MRHNA and SNTAGT. V lost 3 bases and J lost 6; bases outside the gene matches: 8. This CDR3 region has 15 residues. The CDR3 DNA sequence: TGTGCCAGCAGTGAAGCAGGGGACAGGGGATCCGAGCAGTACTTC. The encoded protein is CASSEAGDRGSEQYF.

V usage is TRBV6-2 or TRBV6-3 and J usage is TRBJ2-7; tentative D call: TRBD1 (6 bases). The J call may be in error: the DNA end matches TRBJ2-5 better. CDR1 MNHEY and CDR2 SVGEGT come from the germline V gene. This CDR3 contains 14 residues. The CDR3 DNA reads as TGTGCCAGCGGCGGTACAGGGAAGGGGGAGACCCAGTACTTC. Translation gives CASGGTGKGETQYF.

This clonotype was detected a few times. CDR3 in amino acids: CASSKSLAKQETQYF. For the CDR3, the DNA is TGCGCCAGCAGCAAGTCCCTAGCGAAACAAGAGACCCAGTACTTC. The chain is built from TRBV4-1 and TRBJ2-5; a weak D match, TRBD2 (6 bases). CDR1 MGHRA and CDR2 YSYEKL come from the germline V gene. Trimming pared 5 bases from V and 2 bases from J, leaving 15 bases between. This CDR3 region has 15 residues.

V is TRBV6-1 and J is TRBJ2-1, with 10 bases matching TRBD2. The CDR3 runs 18 residues. Germline V gene data show CDR1 as MNHNS and CDR2 as SASEGT. V dropped 5 bases and J dropped 0; count of bases not matched to a gene: 10. In DNA, the CDR3 is TGTGCCAGCAGTCCCGGGGCTAGCGGGAGTGGCTCCTACAATGAGCAGTTCTTC. Translation gives CASSPGASGSGSYNEQFF.

There are a few counts of this clonotype. The chain has TRBV6-5 and TRBJ2-1; D is undetermined. The V and J ends lost 0 bases and 0 bases respectively, with 21 bases between them. CDR1 is MNHEY, CDR2 SVGAGI, per germline. The CDR3 is 20 amino acids. CDR3 protein: CASSYSLHPQEPNSYNEQFF. The CDR3 DNA reads as TGTGCCAGCAGTTACTCGTTGCACCCCCAGGAGCCAAACTCCTACAATGAGCAGTTCTTC.

The chain uses TRBV7-7 and TRBJ2-3, with a tentative D call TRBD1 (6 bases). The CDR3 has 17 amino acids. Germline V gives CDR1 SSHAT, CDR2 FNYEAQ (reference sequence). V lost 1 base and J 2 bases, leaving 16 bases between the germline ends. Here the CDR3 reads CASSLGPDKGVTDTQYF. The DNA for the CDR3 is TGTGCCAGCAGCTTAGGTCCGGACAAGGGGGTCACAGATACGCAGTATTTT.

This rearrangement joins TRBV24-1 to TRBJ1-1, with 7 bases that match TRBD1. This CDR3 has 12 amino acids. With V trimmed by 7 bases and J by 9 bases, 7 bases remained unmatched. Per the germline V gene, CDR1 is KGHDR and CDR2 is SFDVKD. CDR3 nucleotides: TGTGCCACCAGCGGGACAGATACGCAAGCTTTCTTT. Its protein product is CATSGTDTQAFF.

This clonotype was found a few times. The chain is built from TRBV12-3 or TRBV12-4 and TRBJ2-7; a weak D match, TRBD2 (6 bases). V lost 4 bases and J 2 bases, leaving 12 bases between the germline ends. CDR3 length equals 14 residues. The chain's CDR3 is CASSSGTPTYEQYF. In DNA, the CDR3 is TGTGCCAGCAGTTCCGGGACTCCCACCTACGAGCAGTACTTC.

The chain employs TRBV7-8 and TRBJ2-1; a possible D gene is TRBD2 (5 bases). Trimming took 5 bases from V and 5 from J, leaving 19 bases between them. Germline V CDR1 and CDR2: SGHVS, FQNEAQ. The CDR3 has 16 amino acids. This CDR3 reads CASSPRTPAGHNEQFF. DNA for the CDR3: TGTGCCAGCAGCCCCAGGACTCCAGCAGGCCACAATGAGCAGTTCTTC. The full variable domain, completed using reference TRBV7-8 and TRBJ2-1, is GAGVSQSPRYKVAKRGQDVALRCDPISGHVSLFWYQQALGQGPEFLTYFQNEAQLDKSGLPSDRFFAERPEGSVSTLKIQRTQQEDSAVYLCASSPRTPAGHNEQFFGPGTRLTVL.

V is TRBV20-1 and J is TRBJ2-1; 13 bases map to TRBD2. J lost 7 bases, V lost 0 bases, and 3 bases had no gene match. CDR1 and CDR2 (germline): DFQATT, SNEGSKA (reference sequence). CDR3 length: 15 residues. The CDR3 is CSARESTSGRNEQFF. The CDR3 DNA is TGCAGTGCTAGAGAGTCGACTAGCGGGAGGAATGAGCAGTTCTTC.

This clonotype was seen a few times. The rearrangement joins TRBV20-1 to TRBJ2-7, with 7 bases lining up with TRBD2. The tail of the sequence fits TRBJ2-5 better, so the J call may be wrong. The CDR3 runs to 12 residues. Germline loops: CDR1 DFQATT, CDR2 SNEGSKA (reference sequence). CDR3 sequence: CSAAGRQETQYF. The CDR3 DNA is TGCAGTGCAGCGGGGAGGCAAGAGACCCAGTACTTC.

This chain joins TRBV24-1 and TRBJ2-3; D assignment may be TRBD1 or TRBD2 (5 bases each). With 0 bases removed from V and 10 bases from J, the gap between germline ends came to 16 bases. The V gene's germline CDR1 is KGHDR and CDR2 SFDVKD. The CDR3 runs to 15 residues. The CDR3 region has the DNA TGTGCCACCAGTGATTTGAGGGGCATCCGAGCGGCGCAGTATTTT. It codes for CATSDLRGIRAAQYF.

The V and J genes are TRBV20-1 and TRBJ2-3; 11 nucleotides match TRBD2. From germline, CDR1 is DFQATT and CDR2 SNEGSKA (reference sequence). This CDR3 has 15 residues. The V gene end was trimmed by 6 bases and the J gene end by 4 bases; junction bases not matched to a gene: 9. In DNA form, the CDR3 reads TGCAGTGCCGGCCAGACTAGCGGGGATGCAGATACGCAGTATTTT. The encoded protein is CSAGQTSGDADTQYF.

The DNA of the CDR3 is TGTGCCAGCACCCCGAGCGGGAGGGCCTTAACGCAGTATTTT. It translates to CASTPSGRALTQYF. The gene calls are TRBV12-3 or TRBV12-4 and TRBJ2-3; 10 positions match TRBD2. This CDR3 has 14 amino acids. Trimming cost V 7 bases and J 9 bases; bases outside gene matches: 10.

Only a few counts were recorded for this clonotype. This sequence joins TRBV10-2 and TRBJ2-7; D not resolved. The CDR3 is 11 residues long. Germline V gene lookup returns CDR1 WSHSY and CDR2 SAAADI. The V and J ends lost 2 bases and 7 bases respectively, with 6 bases between them. The DNA of the CDR3 is TGCGCCAGCAGTGAGCTCCGGGAGCAGTACTTC. Its translation is CASSELREQYF.